These T cell receptor beta chains were read from a single sample in a study of CD8 T cells in Susac syndrome. TCRdb passed the immunoSEQ multiplex PCR reads through MiXCR, listing each CDR3 protein once. The data contain about 64,000 distinct CDR3 sequences, about 94% of them singletons. The material sequenced was CD8+ T cells from PBMCs. These receptor sequences come from a human donor with multiple sclerosis. The CDR3 runs from the conserved cysteine through the conserved F or W. Each record gives: V gene, clone size, D gene, J gene, CDR3 protein, CDR3 DNA. D genes are given only for firm matches. Part of the rows lack a size; the others show once, few, many or a class for expanded clones.

>TRBV27|NA|NA|TRBJ2-7
CASSSGHGPFEQYF
TGTGCCAGCAGTTCGGGACACGGGCCGTTCGAGCAGTACTTC
>TRBV6-2/TRBV6-3|once|NA|TRBJ2-7
CAATDSSYEQYF
TGTGCGGCGACCGACAGCTCCTACGAGCAGTACTTC
>TRBV15|NA|TRBD2|TRBJ2-1
CATSSLLADYNEQFF
TGTGCCACCAGCAGTCTACTAGCGGACTACAATGAGCAGTTCTTC
>TRBV9|once|NA|TRBJ1-1
CASRDRDLARSNTEAFF
TGTGCCAGCAGGGACCGGGACCTGGCCCGTTCGAACACTGAAGCTTTCTTT
>TRBV27|NA|NA|TRBJ2-1
CASRIGAFVNEQFF
TGTGCCAGCAGAATAGGGGCGTTTGTGAATGAGCAGTTCTTC
>TRBV9|NA|TRBD2|TRBJ2-1
CASRTLAGGQHEQFF
TGTGCCAGCAGAACACTAGCGGGGGGCCAGCATGAGCAGTTCTTC
>TRBV7-9|NA|NA|TRBJ1-4
CASSFLNNEKLFF
TGTGCCAGCAGCTTCCTTAATAATGAAAAACTGTTTTTT
>TRBV30|once|NA|TRBJ1-5
CAWSKAGRGDQPQHF
TGTGCCTGGAGTAAGGCGGGACGGGGAGATCAGCCCCAGCATTTT
>TRBV30|NA|NA|TRBJ2-7
CAWSERATYEQYF
TGTGCCTGGAGTGAACGGGCCACCTACGAGCAGTACTTC
>TRBV4-3|NA|NA|TRBJ2-1
CASSQDLATNSYNEQFF
TGCGCCAGCAGCCAAGATCTAGCGACAAACTCCTACAATGAGCAGTTCTTC
>TRBV27|NA|TRBD2|TRBJ2-1
CASSILAGGLDEQFF
TGTGCCAGCAGTATACTAGCGGGAGGGCTGGATGAGCAGTTCTTC
>TRBV15|once|TRBD1|TRBJ2-4
CATSTRQGWDIQYF
TGTGCCACCAGCACCCGACAGGGTTGGGACATTCAGTACTTC
>TRBV20-1|NA|NA|TRBJ1-1
CSAKRAGENTEAFF
TGCAGTGCTAAGCGGGCAGGGGAGAACACTGAAGCTTTCTTT
>TRBV27|NA|TRBD2|TRBJ2-5
CASSFGPGLAEYF
TGTGCCAGCAGTTTCGGCCCGGGACTAGCAGAGTACTTC
>TRBV27|NA|TRBD2|TRBJ2-7
CASSSGSGTPGVRRYEQYF
TGTGCCAGCAGTTCAGGTAGCGGGACACCAGGGGTTCGTCGGTACGAGCAGTACTTC
>TRBV29-1|NA|TRBD1|TRBJ2-1
CSVERTGVDEQFF
TGCAGCGTTGAGCGGACAGGGGTCGATGAGCAGTTCTTC
>TRBV28|NA|NA|TRBJ2-5
CASTLGGTQYF
TGTGCCAGCACCCTGGGTGGGACCCAGTACTTC
>TRBV4-3|NA|NA|TRBJ2-7
CASSQDRQYEQYF
TGCGCCAGCAGCCAGGACAGACAATACGAGCAGTACTTC
>TRBV7-9|NA|TRBD1|TRBJ1-2
CASSLARVTGGDGYTF
TGTGCCAGCAGCTTAGCGAGGGTGACAGGGGGCGATGGCTACACCTTC
>TRBV24-1|once|NA|TRBJ2-5
CATSDPTVETQYF
TGTGCCACCAGTGACCCGACAGTGGAGACCCAGTACTTC
>TRBV5-4|NA|TRBD2|TRBJ2-3
CASWGGSTDTQYF
TGTGCCAGCTGGGGGGGGTCCACAGATACGCAGTATTTT
>TRBV5-4|NA|TRBD1|TRBJ2-2
CASSFGTGNTGELFF
TGTGCCAGCAGCTTCGGGACAGGGAACACCGGGGAGCTGTTTTTT
>TRBV15|NA|TRBD2|TRBJ2-7
CATSSLEAGGPYEQYF
TGTGCCACCAGCAGTCTTGAGGCGGGAGGCCCCTACGAGCAGTACTTC
>TRBV11-2|NA|TRBD2|TRBJ2-1
CASSPGTRIDNEQFF
TGTGCCAGCAGCCCCGGGACTAGGATAGACAATGAGCAGTTCTTC
>TRBV20-1|NA|TRBD1|TRBJ1-1
CGGTGGLRTFF
TGCGGAGGGACAGGGGGTTTACGGACTTTCTTT
>TRBV10-3|NA|NA|TRBJ2-3
CAISESIGLGTDTQYF
TGTGCCATCAGTGAGTCGATAGGGTTGGGCACAGATACGCAGTATTTT
>TRBV3-1|few|NA|TRBJ2-3
CASSPDSTDTQYF
TGTGCCAGCAGCCCGGACAGCACAGATACGCAGTATTTT
>TRBV9|once|TRBD2|TRBJ2-3
CASQISGTSLTDTQYF
TGTGCCAGTCAAATCTCCGGGACTAGTCTCACAGATACGCAGTATTTT
>TRBV23-1|NA|NA|TRBJ2-1
CASVGDEQFF
TGCGCCAGCGTTGGGGATGAGCAGTTCTTC
>TRBV6-6|once|NA|TRBJ2-1
CASSYRAGLYNEQFF
TGTGCCAGCAGTTACAGGGCGGGATTATACAATGAGCAGTTCTTC
>TRBV9|NA|NA|TRBJ1-1
CASSVEDGNTEAFF
TGTGCCAGCAGCGTAGAGGACGGGAACACTGAAGCTTTCTTT
>TRBV5-6|NA|TRBD1|TRBJ2-7
CASSLSQLRDRGYEQYF
TGTGCCAGCAGCTTGTCTCAACTCCGGGACAGGGGTTACGAGCAGTACTTC
>TRBV3-1|NA|NA|TRBJ2-1
CASSQEGSVSDEQFF
TGTGCCAGCAGCCAAGAAGGAAGCGTGAGCGATGAGCAGTTCTTC
>TRBV6-1|few|NA|TRBJ2-7
CAISESGGASYEQYF
TGTGCCATCAGTGAGTCCGGCGGGGCCTCCTACGAGCAGTACTTC
>TRBV30|once|TRBD1|TRBJ2-1
CAWMTGGLDEQFF
TGTGCCTGGATGACAGGGGGCTTAGATGAGCAGTTCTTC
>TRBV29-1|once|NA|TRBJ1-2
CSVEDHYGYTF
TGCAGCGTTGAAGACCATTATGGCTACACCTTC
>TRBV10-3|once|NA|TRBJ1-1
CAIMVRAGTEAFF
TGTGCCATCATGGTAAGGGCGGGCACTGAAGCTTTCTTT
>TRBV7-3|NA|TRBD1|TRBJ1-1
CASSFDRGSEAFF
TGTGCCAGCAGCTTCGACAGGGGATCCGAAGCTTTCTTT
>TRBV15|NA|NA|TRBJ1-2
CATSRDSRYTF
TGTGCCACCAGCAGAGACTCTCGCTACACCTTC
>TRBV12-3/TRBV12-4|once|TRBD1|TRBJ2-1
CASSTDRAKPYNEQFF
TGTGCCAGCAGTACGGACAGGGCAAAACCCTACAATGAGCAGTTCTTC
>TRBV27|NA|NA|TRBJ1-5
CASSFSDPGRSNQPQHF
TGTGCCAGCAGTTTCTCGGACCCAGGGCGAAGCAATCAGCCCCAGCATTTT
>TRBV27|once|TRBD1|TRBJ2-7
CASSSTGSSYEQYF
TGTGCCAGCAGCTCGACAGGGAGCTCCTACGAGCAGTACTTC
>TRBV27|once|TRBD1|TRBJ1-1
CASSSGQALNTEAFF
TGTGCCAGCAGTTCGGGACAGGCCCTGAACACTGAAGCTTTCTTT
>TRBV4-2|few|TRBD1|TRBJ1-1
CASSQETGGAFTEAFF
TGTGCCAGCAGCCAAGAGACAGGGGGCGCGTTTACTGAAGCTTTCTTT
>TRBV2|NA|TRBD2|TRBJ2-1
CASRVSLAGVLNEQFF
TGTGCCAGCAGAGTCTCACTAGCGGGAGTCTTGAATGAGCAGTTCTTC
>TRBV2|NA|TRBD2|TRBJ2-1
CASSVASGRYNEQFF
TGTGCCAGCAGTGTAGCTAGCGGGAGGTACAATGAGCAGTTCTTC
>TRBV2|NA|TRBD1|TRBJ2-5
CATTDRWKDTQYF
TGTGCCACGACGGACAGGTGGAAGGACACCCAGTACTTC
>TRBV28|NA|TRBD2|TRBJ2-1
CASSTRVSGEQFF
TGTGCCAGCAGCACTCGGGTTAGCGGGGAGCAGTTCTTC